This note documents a single T cell receptor (beta chain) sequence. This CDR3 spans 15 amino acids. The V segment lost 6 bases and the J segment 2 bases; nucleotides outside the gene matches: 6. CDR1 and CDR2 from the germline V gene are SGHAT and FQNNGV. Genomic DNA was employed as the template in profiling TCR beta VDJ and CDR3. In TCRdb, the reads were re-called with MiXCR into one record per CDR3 protein. The sample contains about 250,000 distinct CDR3 sequences, around 46% of which appear only once. The data were obtained in a study of CD8+CD57+ T cells in acquired aplastic anemia. In patients chosen for sequencing, flow cytometry had shown CD8+CD57+ cell expansion.

Source material: sorted CD4+, CD8+, or CD8+CD57+ T cells (not recorded which) from PBMCs. The genes are TRBV11-2 and TRBJ2-5; TRBD2 matches 10 bases. This receptor was obtained from a human donor with aplastic anemia. CDR3 sequence reads: CASRQSGRAQETQYF. The CDR3 DNA follows: TGTGCCAGCAGGCAAAGCGGGAGGGCTCAAGAGACCCAGTACTTC.